This T cell receptor beta chain is from a study of T cell responses to AZD1222 COVID-19 vaccine. V lost 4 bases, J lost 5 bases, and 16 bases lay in between. This CDR3 comprises 15 residues. Germline V gene lookup returns CDR1 SGDLS and CDR2 YYNGEE. Sequencing used immunoSEQ multiplex PCR; TCRdb keeps in-frame clones, though not all of them. The table has nearly 110,000 clones, around nine tenths seen once. V gene TRBV9 combines with J gene TRBJ2-1; D might be TRBD2 (5 bases). Sequenced material: peripheral blood, taken on day 0 of AZD1222 vaccination. This clonotype was sampled from an adult in good health. In DNA, the CDR3 is TGTGCCAGCAGCCCAGCGGCGCGGGTTGACAATGAGCAGTTCTTC. Translation gives CASSPAARVDNEQFF.